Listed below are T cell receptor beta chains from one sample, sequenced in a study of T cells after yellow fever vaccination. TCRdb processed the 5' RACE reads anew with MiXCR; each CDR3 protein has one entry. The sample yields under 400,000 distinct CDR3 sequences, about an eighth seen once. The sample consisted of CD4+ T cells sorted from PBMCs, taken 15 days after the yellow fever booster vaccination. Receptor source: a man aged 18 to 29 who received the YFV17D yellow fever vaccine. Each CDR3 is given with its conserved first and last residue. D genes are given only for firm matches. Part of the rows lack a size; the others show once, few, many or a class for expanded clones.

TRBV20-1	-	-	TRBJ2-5	TGCAGTGCTGCAATTAGCGCGGTTGGGACCCAGTACTTC	CSAAISAVGTQYF
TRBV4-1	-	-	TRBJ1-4	TGCGCCAGCAGCCAAGGGGGGTGGGCTAATGAAAAACTGTTTTTT	CASSQGGWANEKLFF
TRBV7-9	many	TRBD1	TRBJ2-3	TGTGCCAGCAGCTTGGGACAGGGGGGCACAGATACGCAGTATTTT	CASSLGQGGTDTQYF
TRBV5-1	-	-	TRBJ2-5	TGCGCCAGCAGCTTGGGCAGGGCTGGGGAGACCCAGTACTTC	CASSLGRAGETQYF
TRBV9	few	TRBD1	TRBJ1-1	TGTGCCAGCAGCGTAGTAGGACAGGCGAACACTGAAGCTTTCTTT	CASSVVGQANTEAFF
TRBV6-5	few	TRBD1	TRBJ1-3	TGTGCCAGCAGGATCAGGGGGACTGGAAACACCATATATTTT	CASRIRGTGNTIYF
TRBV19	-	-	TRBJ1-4	TGTGCCAGCGCGGGACTGACTGGTGAAAAACTGTTTTTT	CASAGLTGEKLFF
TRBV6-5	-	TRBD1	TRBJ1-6	TGTGCCAGCAGTGGACTGCCCGGGACAGGGAGTTCACCCCTCCACTTT	CASSGLPGTGSSPLHF
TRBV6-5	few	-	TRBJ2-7	TGTGCCAGCAGTTACGGACGTACTTCCTACGAGCAGTACTTC	CASSYGRTSYEQYF
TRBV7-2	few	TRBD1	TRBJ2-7	TGTGCCAGCAGCTTAGTTGGACAGGGGAACCACGAGCAGTACTTC	CASSLVGQGNHEQYF
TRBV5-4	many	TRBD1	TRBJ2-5	TGTGCCAGCACCAAACAGGGGGCGGGAGAGACCCAGTACTTC	CASTKQGAGETQYF
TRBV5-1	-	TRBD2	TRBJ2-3	TGCGCCAGCAGCGCGCTAGCGGGGGGGAATCAAGATACGCAGTATTTT	CASSALAGGNQDTQYF
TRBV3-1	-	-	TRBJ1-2	TGTGCCAGCAGCCCGGGGGCAGGGATGAACTATGGCTACACCTTC	CASSPGAGMNYGYTF
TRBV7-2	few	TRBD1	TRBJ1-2	TGTGCCAGCAGCCAGGGACAGGGAATAGTCTATGGCTACACCTTC	CASSQGQGIVYGYTF
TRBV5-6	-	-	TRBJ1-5	TGTGCCAGCAGCTCGTATAGGGGGGATCAGCCCCAGCATTTT	CASSSYRGDQPQHF
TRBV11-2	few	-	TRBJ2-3	TGTGCCAGCAGCTTAGGGGGGGCCGACACAGATACGCAGTATTTT	CASSLGGADTDTQYF
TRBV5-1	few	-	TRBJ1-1	TGCGCCAGCAGCTTCACAGGGAGGACTGAAGCTTTCTTT	CASSFTGRTEAFF
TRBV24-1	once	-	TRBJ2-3	TGTGCCACCAGTGACCCCCCGGCGAGCACAGATAAGCAGTATTTT	CATSDPPASTDKQYF
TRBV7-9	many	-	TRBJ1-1	TGTGCCAGCAGCCCTAACGTACAGGGAACTGAAGCTTTCTTT	CASSPNVQGTEAFF
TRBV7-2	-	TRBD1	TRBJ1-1	TGTGCCAGCAGACGACAGGGGGACGTTCTGACTGAAGCTTTCTTT	CASRRQGDVLTEAFF
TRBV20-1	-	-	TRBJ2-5	TGCAGTGCTTGGCGAGAGACCCAGTACTTC	CSAWRETQYF
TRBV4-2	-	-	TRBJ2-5	TGTGCCAGCAGCCATACCATGCAGGGGGGAGAGACCCAGTACTTC	CASSHTMQGGETQYF
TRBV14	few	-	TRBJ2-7	TGTGCCAGCAGCCAAGAGGATGGGGCGATATACGAGCAGTACTTC	CASSQEDGAIYEQYF
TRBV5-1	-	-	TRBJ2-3	TGCGCCAGCAGGTTCGGGGATACGCAGTATTTT	CASRFGDTQYF
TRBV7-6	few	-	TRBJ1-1	TGTGCCAGCAGCGGAACCACACCGGGCACTGAAGCTTTCTTT	CASSGTTPGTEAFF
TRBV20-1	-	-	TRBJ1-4	TGCAGTGCTGTCGGGACGGGCAATGAAAAACTGTTTTTT	CSAVGTGNEKLFF
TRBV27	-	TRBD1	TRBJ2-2	TGTGCCAGCAGTTCGGGACAGGGGATCACCGGGGAGCTGTTTTTT	CASSSGQGITGELFF
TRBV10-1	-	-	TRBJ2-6	TGCGCCAGCAGTGAGCCAGGGTGGGGGATTGGGGCCAACGTCCTGACTTTC	CASSEPGWGIGANVLTF
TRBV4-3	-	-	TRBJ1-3	TGCGCCAGCAGCCCACAGACAGGAGGTGGAAACACCATATATTTT	CASSPQTGGGNTIYF
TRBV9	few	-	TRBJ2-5	TGTGCCAGCAGCATGACCCCGAGCGGCTTTGTTGGAGAGACCCAGTACTTC	CASSMTPSGFVGETQYF
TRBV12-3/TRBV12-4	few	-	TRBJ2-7	TGTGCCAGCAGTACCGGGAACGAGCAGTACTTC	CASSTGNEQYF
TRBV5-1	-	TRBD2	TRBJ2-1	TGCGCCAGCAGCTTGATACTAGCGAGCTCCTACAATGAGCAGTTCTTC	CASSLILASSYNEQFF
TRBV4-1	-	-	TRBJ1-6	TGCGCCAGCAGCCAAATAGGGACCGACAATTCACCCCTCCACTTT	CASSQIGTDNSPLHF
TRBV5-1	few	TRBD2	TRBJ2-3	TGCGCCAGCAGCCGAAGACTTACTAGCGGGGGTAGCACAGATACGCAGTATTTT	CASSRRLTSGGSTDTQYF
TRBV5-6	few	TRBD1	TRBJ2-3	TGTGCCAGCAGCCCCGCAGGGGGAAACACAGATACGCAGTATTTT	CASSPAGGNTDTQYF
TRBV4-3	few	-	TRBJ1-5	TGCGCCAGCAGCCAAGAGAACACGGATCAGCCCCAGCATTTT	CASSQENTDQPQHF
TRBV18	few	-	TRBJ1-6	TGTGCCAGCTCACCACCGGGGACGAACAATTCACCCCTCCACTTT	CASSPPGTNNSPLHF
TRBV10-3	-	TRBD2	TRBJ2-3	TGTGCCATCAGAGAGACTAGCGGGGGATGGGATACGCAGTATTTT	CAIRETSGGWDTQYF
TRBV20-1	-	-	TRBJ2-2	TGCAGTGCTAGCTACAGGACGAACACCGGGGAGCTGTTTTTT	CSASYRTNTGELFF
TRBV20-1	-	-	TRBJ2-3	TGCAGTGCCCCAATGGGGTATGGGGCAGATACGCAGTATTTT	CSAPMGYGADTQYF
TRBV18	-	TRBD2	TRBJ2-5	TGTGCCAGCTCCGTCCCACTGGCGGGGGAGGAGACCCAGTACTTC	CASSVPLAGEETQYF
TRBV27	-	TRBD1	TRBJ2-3	TGTGCCAGCAGTACGAGGACAGGGTGGGACACAGATACGCAGTATTTT	CASSTRTGWDTDTQYF
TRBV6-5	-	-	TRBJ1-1	TGTGCCAGCAGTTATTGGAAGGACACTGAAGCTTTCTTT	CASSYWKDTEAFF
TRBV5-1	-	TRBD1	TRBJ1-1	TGCGCCAGCAGCTTGGGAGGGGGCTCAACTGAAGCTTTCTTT	CASSLGGGSTEAFF
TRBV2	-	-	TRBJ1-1	TGTGCCAGCAGTGTACGGGGAGGCTACACTGAAGCTTTCTTT	CASSVRGGYTEAFF
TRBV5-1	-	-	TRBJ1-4	TGCGCCAGCAGCCTGGACAGATCTAATGAAAAACTGTTTTTT	CASSLDRSNEKLFF
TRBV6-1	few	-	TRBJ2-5	TGTGCCAGCAGTGGGCAGGGGAGTAGGGGGACCCAGTACTTC	CASSGQGSRGTQYF
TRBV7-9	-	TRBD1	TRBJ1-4	TGTGCCAGCAGGAGGGACAGTTTTGGCGAAAAACTGTTTTTT	CASRRDSFGEKLFF
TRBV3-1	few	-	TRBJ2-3	TGTGCCAGCAGCCGGGAGCGGGTCACAGATACGCAGTATTTT	CASSRERVTDTQYF
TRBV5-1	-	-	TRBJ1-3	TGCGCCAGCAGCCCCGGGTGGGACCCCTCTGGAAACACCATATATTTT	CASSPGWDPSGNTIYF
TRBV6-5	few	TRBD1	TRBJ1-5	TGTGCCAGCAGGGGACAGTTGAGTCAGCCCCAGCATTTT	CASRGQLSQPQHF
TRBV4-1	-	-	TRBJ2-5	TGCGCCAGCAGCCGGGCAACGGGGGAGACCCAGTACTTC	CASSRATGETQYF
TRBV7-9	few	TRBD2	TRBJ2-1	TGTGCCAGCGTGTGGCGGGGGGGCCCAGGTTACAATGAGCAGTTCTTC	CASVWRGGPGYNEQFF